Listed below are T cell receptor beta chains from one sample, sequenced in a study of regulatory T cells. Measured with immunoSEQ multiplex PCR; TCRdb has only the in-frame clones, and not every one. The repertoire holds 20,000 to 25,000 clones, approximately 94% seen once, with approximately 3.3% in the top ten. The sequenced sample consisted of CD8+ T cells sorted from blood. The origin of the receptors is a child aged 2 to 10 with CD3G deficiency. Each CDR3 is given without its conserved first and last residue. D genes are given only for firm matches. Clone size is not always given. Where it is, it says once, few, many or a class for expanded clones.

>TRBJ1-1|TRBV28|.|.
ASSLAAPLLRDTEAF
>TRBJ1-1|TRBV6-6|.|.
ASSYLGGTTEAF
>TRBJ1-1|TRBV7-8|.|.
ASSWGGANTEAF
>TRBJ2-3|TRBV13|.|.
ASSTRRTATDTQY
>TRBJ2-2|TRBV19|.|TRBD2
ASSSSSGTTGELF
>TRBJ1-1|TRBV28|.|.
ASSPGPVAF
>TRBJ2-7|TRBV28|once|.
ASSHTTYEQY
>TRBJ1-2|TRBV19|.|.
ASSLTGREGYT
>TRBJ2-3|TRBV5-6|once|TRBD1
ASRRGDRGPPSTDTQY
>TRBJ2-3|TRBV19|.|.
ASSSTGADTQY
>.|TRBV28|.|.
ASSFSGTTYEQY